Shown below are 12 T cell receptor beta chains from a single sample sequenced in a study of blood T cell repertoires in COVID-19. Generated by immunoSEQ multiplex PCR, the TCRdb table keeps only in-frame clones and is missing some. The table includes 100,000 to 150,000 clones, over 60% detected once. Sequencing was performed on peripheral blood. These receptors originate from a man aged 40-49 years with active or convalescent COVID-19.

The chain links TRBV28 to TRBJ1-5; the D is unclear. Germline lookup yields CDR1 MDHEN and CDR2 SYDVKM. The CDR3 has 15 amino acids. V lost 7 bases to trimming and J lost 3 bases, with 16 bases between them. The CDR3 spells CASNGGQKSNQPQHF. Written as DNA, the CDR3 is TGTGCCAGCAACGGAGGGCAGAAGTCCAATCAGCCCCAGCATTTT.

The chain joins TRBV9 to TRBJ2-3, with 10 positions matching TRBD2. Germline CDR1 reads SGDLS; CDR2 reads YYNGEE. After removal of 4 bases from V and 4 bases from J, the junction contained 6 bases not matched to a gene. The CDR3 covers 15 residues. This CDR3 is CASSLAGTSADTQYF. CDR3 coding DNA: TGTGCCAGCAGCTTAGCCGGGACTAGCGCAGATACGCAGTATTTT.

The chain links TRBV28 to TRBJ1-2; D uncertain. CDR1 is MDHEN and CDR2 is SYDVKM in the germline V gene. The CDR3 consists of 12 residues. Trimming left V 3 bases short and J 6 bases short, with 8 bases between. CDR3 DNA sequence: TGTGCCAGCAGTTTCTCAGCGAATGGCTACACCTTC. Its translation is CASSFSANGYTF.

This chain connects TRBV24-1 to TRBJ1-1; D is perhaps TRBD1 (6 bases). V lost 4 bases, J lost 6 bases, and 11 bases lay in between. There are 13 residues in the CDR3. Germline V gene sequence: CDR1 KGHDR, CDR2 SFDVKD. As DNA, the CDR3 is TGTGCCACCAGTGAAAGAGGGGGATCTGAAGCTTTCTTT. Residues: CATSERGGSEAFF.

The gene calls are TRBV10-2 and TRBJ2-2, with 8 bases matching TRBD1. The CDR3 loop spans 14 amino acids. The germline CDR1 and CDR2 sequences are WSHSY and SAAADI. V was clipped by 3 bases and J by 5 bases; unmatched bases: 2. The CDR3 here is CASSEQGVTGELFF. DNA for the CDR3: TGCGCCAGCAGTGAACAGGGGGTAACCGGGGAGCTGTTTTTT.

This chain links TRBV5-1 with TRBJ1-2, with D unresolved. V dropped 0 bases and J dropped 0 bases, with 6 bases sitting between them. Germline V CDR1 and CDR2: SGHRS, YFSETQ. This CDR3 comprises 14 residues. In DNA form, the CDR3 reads TGCGCCAGCAGCTTGGGACAAGCTAACTATGGCTACACCTTC. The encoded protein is CASSLGQANYGYTF.

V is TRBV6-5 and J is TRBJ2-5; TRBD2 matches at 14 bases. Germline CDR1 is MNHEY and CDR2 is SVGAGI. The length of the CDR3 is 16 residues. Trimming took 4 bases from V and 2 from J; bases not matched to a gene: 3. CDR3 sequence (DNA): TGTGCCAGCAGTTCGGGACTAGCGGGGGAACAAGAGACCCAGTACTTC. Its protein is CASSSGLAGEQETQYF.

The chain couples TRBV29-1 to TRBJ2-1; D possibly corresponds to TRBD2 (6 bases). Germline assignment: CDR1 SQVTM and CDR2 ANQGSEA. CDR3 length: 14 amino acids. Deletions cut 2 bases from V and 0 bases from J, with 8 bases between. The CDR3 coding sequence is TGCAGCGTTGAACCCGGGGGCTCCTACAATGAGCAGTTCTTC. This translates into CSVEPGGSYNEQFF.

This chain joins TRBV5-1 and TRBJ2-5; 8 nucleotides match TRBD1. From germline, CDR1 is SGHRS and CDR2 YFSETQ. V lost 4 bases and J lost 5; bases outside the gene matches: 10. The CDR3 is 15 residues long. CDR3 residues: CASSLLGTGVETQYF. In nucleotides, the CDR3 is TGCGCCAGCAGCCTACTAGGGACAGGCGTTGAGACCCAGTACTTC.

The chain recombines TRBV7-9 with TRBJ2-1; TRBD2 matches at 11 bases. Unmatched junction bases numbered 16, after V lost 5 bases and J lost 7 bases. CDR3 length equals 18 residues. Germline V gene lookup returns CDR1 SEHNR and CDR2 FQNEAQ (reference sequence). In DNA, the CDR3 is TGTGCCAGCAGCGCACCGCCTAGACTAGCGGGAAGCAAGAATGAGCAGTTCTTC. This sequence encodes CASSAPPRLAGSKNEQFF.

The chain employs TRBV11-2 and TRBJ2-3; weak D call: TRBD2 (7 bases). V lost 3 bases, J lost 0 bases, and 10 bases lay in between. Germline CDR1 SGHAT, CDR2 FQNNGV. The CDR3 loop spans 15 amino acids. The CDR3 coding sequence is TGTGCCAGCAGCTTCGGGGGGCCTAGCACAGATACGCAGTATTTT. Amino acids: CASSFGGPSTDTQYF.

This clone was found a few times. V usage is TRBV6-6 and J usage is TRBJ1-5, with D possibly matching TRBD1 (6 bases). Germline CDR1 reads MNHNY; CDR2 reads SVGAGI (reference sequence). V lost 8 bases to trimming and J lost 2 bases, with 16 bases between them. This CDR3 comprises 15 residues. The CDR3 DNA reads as TGTGCCAGCCAATCAGGGGCGAGTGGCAATCAGCCCCAGCATTTT. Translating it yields CASQSGASGNQPQHF.